In its sample, the clone carrying this T cell receptor beta chain was seen a few times. The antigen is undetermined. One heparinised blood draw, averaging roughly 120 mL, came from each donor. CD45RO/CCR7/CD25/CD127/CD95/CD27 sorting isolated CD4+ naive, central memory, regulatory and stem cell-like memory cells. All of the isolated RNA was reverse transcribed, so expressed TCRB transcripts were sequenced. Sequencing was performed with immunoSEQ multiplex PCR; in TCRdb, only in-frame clones are kept and a portion is missing. The profile shows some 360,000 clones, around 10% of them singletons. Germline lookup yields CDR1 MNHEY and CDR2 SMNVEV (reference sequence). Trimming cost V 6 bases and J 1 base, with 7 bases left between them. The CDR3 runs 12 residues. The source of the sample is a study of beta chain features in type 1 diabetes. Findings and caveats of the study: Patients showed naive, central memory and Treg TCRB repertoires that appeared more similar than those of healthy donors. Individuals with type 1 diabetes displayed fewer insertions and more deletions at VDJ junctions. TCRB CDR3 length was moderately but significantly reduced in all four CD4+ subsets of Type 1 diabetes patients.

This TCR came from a young man with type 1 diabetes. This rearrangement joins TRBV27 to TRBJ2-7; the D is unclear. Source material: central memory CD4+ T cells from blood. Written as DNA, the CDR3 is TGTGCCAGCAGCACAGAGTCCTACGAGCAGTACTTC. Translation gives CASSTESYEQYF.